This record covers a single T cell receptor beta chain. What it binds is not known. The data belong to a study of CD8+CD57+ T cells in acquired aplastic anemia. The overall study: Mean DNA quantity obtained from sorted CD4+ and CD8+ cells was 3 to 4 ug. Study-wide points: It was found that fewer than 35 CD8+ CDR3 sequences were shared between patients and controls. Levels of CD8+ Simpson's diversity were not significantly distinct in patients versus controls.

Germline CDR1 and CDR2: SEHNR and FQNEAQ (reference sequence). The CDR3 contains 14 residues. The junction had 7 bases not matched to a gene; V was cut back by 6 bases and J by 4 bases. The sequenced patients had an expansion of CD8+CD57+ cells seen by flow cytometry. Patients were treatment-naive when blood was sampled. According to the study, genomic DNA was the template for TCR beta VDJ and CDR3 profiling. Each CDR3 protein gets one entry after TCRdb re-called the reads with MiXCR. The data show fewer than 200,000 distinct CDR3 sequences, more than 45% seen once. The sequenced sample consisted of sorted CD4+, CD8+, or CD8+CD57+ T cells (not recorded which) from PBMCs. This chain uses TRBV7-9 with TRBJ2-7; 9 nucleotides line up with TRBD1. The TCR comes from a human donor with aplastic anemia. CDR3 loop: CASRGTGKGYEQYF. Written as DNA, the CDR3 is TGTGCCAGCAGGGGGACAGGGAAAGGGTACGAGCAGTACTTC.